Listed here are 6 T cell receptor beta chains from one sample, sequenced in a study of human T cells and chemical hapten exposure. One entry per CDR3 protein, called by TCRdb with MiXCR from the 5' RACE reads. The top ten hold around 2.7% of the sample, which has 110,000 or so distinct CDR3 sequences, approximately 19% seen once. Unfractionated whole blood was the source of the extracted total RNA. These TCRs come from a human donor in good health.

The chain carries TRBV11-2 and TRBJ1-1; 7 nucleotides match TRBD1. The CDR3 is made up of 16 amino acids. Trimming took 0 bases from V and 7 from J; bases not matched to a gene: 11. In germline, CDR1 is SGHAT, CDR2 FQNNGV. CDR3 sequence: CASSLDHLGQEIEAFF. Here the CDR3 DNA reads TGTGCCAGCAGCTTAGATCATCTCGGACAGGAGATTGAAGCTTTCTTT.

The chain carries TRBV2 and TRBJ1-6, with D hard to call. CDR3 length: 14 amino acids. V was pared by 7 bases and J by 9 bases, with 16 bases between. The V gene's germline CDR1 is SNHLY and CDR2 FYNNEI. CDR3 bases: TGTGCCAGCAACCGAAGCCCCTCGGGTTCACCCCTCCACTTT. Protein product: CASNRSPSGSPLHF.

The CDR3 region is CASSLLPGASTDTQYF. As DNA, the CDR3 is TGTGCCAGCAGCTTACTACCGGGAGCCAGCACAGATACGCAGTATTTT. The V call is TRBV7-8, the J call TRBJ2-3; a possible D gene is TRBD2 (6 bases). This CDR3 has 16 amino acids. The V end lost 2 bases, the J end lost 0 bases, and 12 bases lay between the germline ends. Germline V CDR1 and CDR2: SGHVS, FQNEAQ.

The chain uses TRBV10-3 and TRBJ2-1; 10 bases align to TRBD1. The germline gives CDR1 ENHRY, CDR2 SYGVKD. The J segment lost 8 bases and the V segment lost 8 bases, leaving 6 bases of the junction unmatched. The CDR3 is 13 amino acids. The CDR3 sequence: CAILGQGFDEQFF. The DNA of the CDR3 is TGTGCCATCCTGGGACAGGGGTTCGATGAGCAGTTCTTC.

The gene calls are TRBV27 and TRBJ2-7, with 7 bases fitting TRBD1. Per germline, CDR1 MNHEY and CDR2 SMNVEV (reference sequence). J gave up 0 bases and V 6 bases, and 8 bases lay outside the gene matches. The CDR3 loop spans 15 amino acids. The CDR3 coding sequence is TGTGCCAGCAGCCGACAGGGATCTAGCTCCTACGAGCAGTACTTC. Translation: CASSRQGSSSYEQYF.

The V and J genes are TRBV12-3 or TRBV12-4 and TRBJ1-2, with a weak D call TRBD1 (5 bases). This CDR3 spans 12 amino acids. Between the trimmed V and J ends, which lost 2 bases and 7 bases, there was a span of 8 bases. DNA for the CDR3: TGTGCCAGCAGTTTAAAGGGGCCTGGCTACACCTTC. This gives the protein CASSLKGPGYTF.